Sequencing of this T cell receptor beta chain was carried out in a study of control samples from healthy donors and cancer patients (dated by TCRdb to about 2020). As encoded in the germline V gene (reference sequence), CDR1 is GTSNPN while CDR2 is SVGIG. From the cysteine up to the phenylalanine, the CDR3 has a length of 12 residues. Only CDR3 DNA is held: 36 bases, read in frame from base 1. The germline V end is reduced by 2 bases and the J end by 4 bases; junction bases left unmatched: 2. As to this clone: Its antigen is currently not known. No base quality values were provided; no much bigger clone lies one nucleotide off.

The library was prepared using the immunoSEQ multiplex PCR assay. Not all clones reach the TCRdb copy of this immuneACCESS table, which keeps in-frame sequences only. Checked studies attribute under half of the gap to unresolved V genes and leave the rest unexplained. The sample records over 200,000 clones, roughly 87% of which are singletons. More than 10% of the sample is taken by the ten largest. Rearrangement joined TRBV30 to TRBJ2-7; 7 nucleotides in the junction match TRBD1. The receptor was isolated from a woman aged 55-69 years with lung cancer. Material: PBMCs. The DNA reads as follows: TGTGCCTGGAGTAGGGGGCTTTACGAGCAGTACTTC. This yields the protein CAWSRGLYEQYF.